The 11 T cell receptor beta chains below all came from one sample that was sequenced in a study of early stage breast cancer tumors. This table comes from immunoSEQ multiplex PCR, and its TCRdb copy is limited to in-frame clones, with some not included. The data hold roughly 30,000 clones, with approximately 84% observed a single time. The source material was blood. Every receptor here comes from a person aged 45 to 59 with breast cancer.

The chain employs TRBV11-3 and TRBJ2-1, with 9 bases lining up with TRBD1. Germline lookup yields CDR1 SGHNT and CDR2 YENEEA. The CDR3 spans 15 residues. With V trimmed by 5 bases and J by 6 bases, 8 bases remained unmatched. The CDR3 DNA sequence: TGTGCCAGCAGCCCTCTGAGGGACAGGGCCAATGAGCAGTTCTTC. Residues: CASSPLRDRANEQFF.

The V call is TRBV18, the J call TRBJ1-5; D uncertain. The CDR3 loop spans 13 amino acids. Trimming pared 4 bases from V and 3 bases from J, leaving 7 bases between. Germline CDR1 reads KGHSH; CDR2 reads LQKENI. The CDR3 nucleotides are TGTGCCAGCTCACAGGCTATCAATCAGCCCCAGCATTTT. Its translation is CASSQAINQPQHF.

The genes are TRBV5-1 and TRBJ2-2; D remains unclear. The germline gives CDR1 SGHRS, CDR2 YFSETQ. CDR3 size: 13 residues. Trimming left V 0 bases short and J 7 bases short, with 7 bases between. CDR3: CASSLGTDGELFF. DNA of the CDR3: TGCGCCAGCAGCTTGGGTACGGACGGGGAGCTGTTTTTT.

The CDR3 bases are TGCAGTGCGGCGAAGGGGGAGACCCAGTACTTC. Translating gives CSAAKGETQYF. The gene calls are TRBV20-1 and TRBJ2-5; a possible D gene is TRBD1 (5 bases). V lost 6 bases and J lost 5, with 10 bases in between. This CDR3 region has 11 residues. Germline CDR1 DFQATT, CDR2 SNEGSKA (reference sequence).

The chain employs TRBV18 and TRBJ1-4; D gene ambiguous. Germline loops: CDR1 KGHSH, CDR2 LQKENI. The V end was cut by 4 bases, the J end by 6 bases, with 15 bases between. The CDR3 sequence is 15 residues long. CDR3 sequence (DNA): TGTGCCAGCTCACTCTCAAGTGTTGGGGATGAAAAACTGTTTTTT. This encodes CASSLSSVGDEKLFF.

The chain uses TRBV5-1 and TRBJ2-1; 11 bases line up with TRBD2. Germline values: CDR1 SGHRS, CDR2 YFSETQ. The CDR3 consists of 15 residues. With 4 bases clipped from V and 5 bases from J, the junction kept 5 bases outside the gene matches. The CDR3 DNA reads TGCGCCAGCAGCCCGGGACTAGCGGTGAACAATGAGCAGTTCTTC. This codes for CASSPGLAVNNEQFF.

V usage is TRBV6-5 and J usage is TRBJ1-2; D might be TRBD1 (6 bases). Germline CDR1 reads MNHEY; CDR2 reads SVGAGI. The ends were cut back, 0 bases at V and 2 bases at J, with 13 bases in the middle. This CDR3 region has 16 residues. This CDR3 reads CASSYSIRGINYGYTF. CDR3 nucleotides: TGTGCCAGCAGTTACTCGATCAGGGGCATCAACTATGGCTACACCTTC.

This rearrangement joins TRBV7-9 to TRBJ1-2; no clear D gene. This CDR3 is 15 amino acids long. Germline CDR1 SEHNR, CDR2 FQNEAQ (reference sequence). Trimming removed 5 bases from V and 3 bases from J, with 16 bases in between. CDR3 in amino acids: CASSTARGGDYGYTF. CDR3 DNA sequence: TGTGCCAGCAGCACAGCACGAGGAGGAGACTATGGCTACACCTTC.

In nucleotides, the CDR3 is TGTGCCAGCAGCAAGCCGGGGACAGGGGACGAGCAGTACTTC. Its protein product is CASSKPGTGDEQYF. The chain is built from TRBV7-2 and TRBJ2-7; 10 positions agree with TRBD1. V shed 5 bases, J shed 5 bases, and the junction held 6 bases outside the gene matches. The CDR3 runs 14 residues. CDR1 is SGHTA, CDR2 FQGNSA, per germline.

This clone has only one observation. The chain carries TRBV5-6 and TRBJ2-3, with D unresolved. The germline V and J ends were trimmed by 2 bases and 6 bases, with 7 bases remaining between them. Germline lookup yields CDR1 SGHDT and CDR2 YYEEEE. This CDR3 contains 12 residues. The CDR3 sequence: CASSFSGDTQYF. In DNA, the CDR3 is TGTGCCAGCAGCTTTTCCGGGGATACGCAGTATTTT. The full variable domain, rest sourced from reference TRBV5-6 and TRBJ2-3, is DAGVTQSPTHLIKTRGQQVTLRCSPKSGHDTVSWYQQALGQGPQFIFQYYEEEERQRGNFPDRFSGHQFPNYSSELNVNALLLGDSALYLCASSFSGDTQYFGPGTRLTVL.

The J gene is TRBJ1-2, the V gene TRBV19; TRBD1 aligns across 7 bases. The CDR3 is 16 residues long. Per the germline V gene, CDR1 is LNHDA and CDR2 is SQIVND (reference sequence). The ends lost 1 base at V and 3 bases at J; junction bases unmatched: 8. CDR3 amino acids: CASSIAGQSKDYGYTF. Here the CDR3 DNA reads TGTGCCAGTAGTATAGCGGGACAGAGTAAAGACTATGGCTACACCTTC. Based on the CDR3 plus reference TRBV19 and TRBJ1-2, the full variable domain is DGGITQSPKYLFRKEGQNVTLSCEQNLNHDAMYWYRQDPGQGLRLIYYSQIVNDFQKGDIAEGYSVSREKKESFPLTVTSAQKNPTAFYLCASSIAGQSKDYGYTFGSGTRLTVV.